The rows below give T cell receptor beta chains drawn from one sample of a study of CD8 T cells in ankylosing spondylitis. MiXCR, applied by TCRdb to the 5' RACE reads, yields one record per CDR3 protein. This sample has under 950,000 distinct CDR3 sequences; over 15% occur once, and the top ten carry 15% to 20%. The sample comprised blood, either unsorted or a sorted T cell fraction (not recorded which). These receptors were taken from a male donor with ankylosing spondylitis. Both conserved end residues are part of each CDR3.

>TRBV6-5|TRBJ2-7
CASSYSNPRAYEQYF
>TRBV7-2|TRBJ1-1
CASSLDSSGNTEAFF
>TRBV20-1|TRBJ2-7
CSARDFPLSEQYF
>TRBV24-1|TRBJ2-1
CATSGWDGVAGYNEQFF
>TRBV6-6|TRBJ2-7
CASSGLVWQYF
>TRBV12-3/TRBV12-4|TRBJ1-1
CASGSVPNTEAFF
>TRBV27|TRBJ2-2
CASSPRDRGQTGELFF
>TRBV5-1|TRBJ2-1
CASSVTSGSYNEQFF
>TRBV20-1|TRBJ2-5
CSARGQGRETQYF
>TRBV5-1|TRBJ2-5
CASSPRQGQPETQYF
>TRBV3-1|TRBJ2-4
CASSQGTGGWRNIQYF
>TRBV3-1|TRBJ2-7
CASSPEVASVEQYF
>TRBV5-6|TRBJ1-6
CASSDWTAHPPPLHF
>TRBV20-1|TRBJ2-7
CSARAWGTGGSGPNEQYF
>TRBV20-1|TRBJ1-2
CSAREWGPTGDSYGYTF
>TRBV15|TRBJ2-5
CATSRVWEGPSESRGETQYF
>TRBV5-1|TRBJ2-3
CASSLVGWATDTQYF
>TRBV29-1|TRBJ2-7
CSVEDRGQGDEQYF
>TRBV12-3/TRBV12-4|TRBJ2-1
CASSFAVLNEQFF
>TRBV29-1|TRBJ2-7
CSVGQPYEQYF
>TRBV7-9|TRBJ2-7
CASSFGLAAEQYF